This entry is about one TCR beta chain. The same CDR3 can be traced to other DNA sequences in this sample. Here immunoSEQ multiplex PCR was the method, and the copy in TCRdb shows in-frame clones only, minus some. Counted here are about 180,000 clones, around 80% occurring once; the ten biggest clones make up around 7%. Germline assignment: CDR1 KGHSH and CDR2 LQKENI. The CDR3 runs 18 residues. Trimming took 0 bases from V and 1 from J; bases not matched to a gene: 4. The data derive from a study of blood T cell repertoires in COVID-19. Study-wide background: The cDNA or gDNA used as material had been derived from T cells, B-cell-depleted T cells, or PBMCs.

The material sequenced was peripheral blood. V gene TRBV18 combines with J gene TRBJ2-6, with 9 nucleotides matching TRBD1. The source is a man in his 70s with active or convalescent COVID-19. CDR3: CASSPPGQGSSGANVLTF. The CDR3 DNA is TGTGCCAGCTCACCACCGGGACAGGGTTCATCTGGGGCCAACGTCCTGACTTTC.